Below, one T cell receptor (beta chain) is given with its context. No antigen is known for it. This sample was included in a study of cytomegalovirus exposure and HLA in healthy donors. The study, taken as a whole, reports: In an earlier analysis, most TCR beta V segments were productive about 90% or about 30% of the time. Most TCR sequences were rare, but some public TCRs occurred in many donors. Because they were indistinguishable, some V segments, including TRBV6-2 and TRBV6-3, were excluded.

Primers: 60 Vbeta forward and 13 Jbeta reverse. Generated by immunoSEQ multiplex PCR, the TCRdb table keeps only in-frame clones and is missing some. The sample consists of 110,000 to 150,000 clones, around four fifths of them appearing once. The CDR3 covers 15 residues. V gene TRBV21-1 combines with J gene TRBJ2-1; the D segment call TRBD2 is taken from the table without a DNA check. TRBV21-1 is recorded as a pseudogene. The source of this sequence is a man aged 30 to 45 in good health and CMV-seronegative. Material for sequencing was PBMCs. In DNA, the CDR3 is TGTGCCAGCAGCATAGCGGGAGTGGAGCTAAATGAGCAGTTCTTC. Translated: CASSIAGVELNEQFF.